Listed below are T cell receptor beta chains from one sample, sequenced in a study of blood T cell repertoires in COVID-19. Libraries were prepared by immunoSEQ multiplex PCR; TCRdb keeps only in-frame clonotypes and omits some of them. The sample shows 75,000 to 95,000 clones, around nine tenths of them seen only once. Sequencing was done on a sample of peripheral blood. The receptors derive from a woman aged 55-70 years with COVID-19, enrolled during active disease. CDR3s include the opening cysteine and the closing phenylalanine or tryptophan. A D gene is named only where the DNA matches it firmly. Not all rows give a size; the values are once, few, many and, for expanded clones, a class.

DNA: TGTGCCTGGAGTGTACGTACACGGGGAAATCAGCCCCAGCATTTT
CDR3: CAWSVRTRGNQPQHF
V: TRBV30
size: -
J: TRBJ1-5
D: -

DNA: TGTGCCAGTAGTATACCTGGACAGGGTTACAATGAGCAGTTCTTC
CDR3: CASSIPGQGYNEQFF
V: TRBV19
size: -
J: TRBJ2-1
D: TRBD1

DNA: TGTGCCAGCAGTTACACCGGGACAGTGAATGGCTACACCTTC
CDR3: CASSYTGTVNGYTF
V: TRBV6-6
size: -
J: TRBJ1-2
D: TRBD1

DNA: TGTGCCAGTAGGAGACAGGGAGAAAATGGCTACACCTTC
CDR3: CASRRQGENGYTF
V: TRBV19
size: -
J: TRBJ1-2
D: TRBD1

DNA: TGTGCCAGCAGCCCTTACCCTACGGGTCAGCCCCAGCATTTT
CDR3: CASSPYPTGQPQHF
V: TRBV7-9
size: -
J: TRBJ1-5
D: -

DNA: TGTGCCAGCAGTTACACTTCACAGAGCTACGAGCAGTACTTC
CDR3: CASSYTSQSYEQYF
V: TRBV6-2/TRBV6-3
size: -
J: TRBJ2-7
D: -

DNA: TGTGCCAGCAGCTTTGATACAGTCTACAATGAGCAGTTCTTC
CDR3: CASSFDTVYNEQFF
V: TRBV11-2
size: -
J: TRBJ2-1
D: -

DNA: TGTGCCAGCCAACGGGGCGGGGGGAATCAAGAGACCCAGTACTTC
CDR3: CASQRGGGNQETQYF
V: TRBV7-2
size: -
J: TRBJ2-5
D: TRBD2

DNA: TGTGCCAGCAGCCCCCTATTATCAGGGGTAGGTGGCTACACCTTC
CDR3: CASSPLLSGVGGYTF
V: TRBV7-2
size: -
J: TRBJ1-2
D: -

DNA: TGTGCCAGCAGCCAAGGTGGACAGAAACGCTCCTACAATGAGCAGTTCTTC
CDR3: CASSQGGQKRSYNEQFF
V: TRBV3-1/TRBV3-2
size: few
J: TRBJ2-1
D: -

DNA: TGTGCCAGCAGTTACAGGGACAGGGACACTGAAGCTTTCTTT
CDR3: CASSYRDRDTEAFF
V: TRBV27
size: -
J: TRBJ1-1
D: TRBD1

DNA: TGCGCCAGCAGCCGTCGGGCAGGGCGGACTGAAGCTTTCTTT
CDR3: CASSRRAGRTEAFF
V: TRBV4-1
size: -
J: TRBJ1-1
D: -

DNA: TGCGCCAGCAGCTTGGGGGACAGGGACTCCTATGGCTACACCTTC
CDR3: CASSLGDRDSYGYTF
V: TRBV5-1
size: -
J: TRBJ1-2
D: TRBD1

DNA: TGTGCCAGCACTGCACAGGGGGCGGTAAGCAATCAGCCCCAGCATTTT
CDR3: CASTAQGAVSNQPQHF
V: TRBV6-6
size: -
J: TRBJ1-5
D: TRBD1

DNA: TGTGCCAGCAGCTTGGGACAGGGGAAGTCTGGGGGCTACACCTTC
CDR3: CASSLGQGKSGGYTF
V: TRBV5-6
size: -
J: TRBJ1-2
D: TRBD1

DNA: TGTGCCAGCAGCTTGGGACAGGGCCCCTATGGCTACACCTTC
CDR3: CASSLGQGPYGYTF
V: TRBV5-6
size: -
J: TRBJ1-2
D: TRBD1

DNA: TGTGCCAGTAGTATCCCCCGTAATCCCGCCAGCTCCTATAATTCACCCCTCCACTTT
CDR3: CASSIPRNPASSYNSPLHF
V: TRBV19
size: few
J: TRBJ1-6
D: -

DNA: TGTGCCACCTCAGGGAGCACAGATACGCAGTATTTT
CDR3: CATSGSTDTQYF
V: TRBV24-1
size: once
J: TRBJ2-3
D: -

DNA: TGTGCCAGCAGCTTAGGGGCGGGGCTCAACTATGGCTACACCTTC
CDR3: CASSLGAGLNYGYTF
V: TRBV7-9
size: -
J: TRBJ1-2
D: -

DNA: TGTGCCACCAGCAGAGGCCAGGGAGGCATTTCACCCCTCCACTTT
CDR3: CATSRGQGGISPLHF
V: TRBV15
size: -
J: TRBJ1-6
D: -

DNA: TGTGCCAGCAGCTTCGGACAGGGTATGAATGAGCAGTTCTTC
CDR3: CASSFGQGMNEQFF
V: TRBV5-5
size: -
J: TRBJ2-1
D: TRBD1

DNA: TGTGCCTGGGCCCGACAGGGGAGATCTGGCTACACCTTC
CDR3: CAWARQGRSGYTF
V: TRBV30
size: -
J: TRBJ1-2
D: TRBD1

DNA: TGTGCCAGCAGCTTAAAAGCGTCCTACGAGCAGTACTTC
CDR3: CASSLKASYEQYF
V: TRBV7-2
size: once
J: TRBJ2-7
D: -

DNA: TGTGCCAGCAGCCGGGGGGGTTCAGAAGAGACCCAGTACTTC
CDR3: CASSRGGSEETQYF
V: TRBV7-9
size: -
J: TRBJ2-5
D: TRBD2

DNA: TGTGCCAGCAGCTCAGGGATCACGCAGTATTTT
CDR3: CASSSGITQYF
V: TRBV6-2/TRBV6-3
size: -
J: TRBJ2-3
D: -

DNA: TGTGCCAGCAGTTCGGGACAGGTCGGCCCCTATGGCTACACCTTC
CDR3: CASSSGQVGPYGYTF
V: TRBV28
size: -
J: TRBJ1-2
D: TRBD1

DNA: TGTGCCAGCAGCGCGGAGGGGCAGGGCCGGGGCTACACCTTC
CDR3: CASSAEGQGRGYTF
V: TRBV9
size: -
J: TRBJ1-2
D: -

DNA: TGTGCCAGTGAGGACAGTTCCTACGAGCAGTACTTC
CDR3: CASEDSSYEQYF
V: TRBV6-7
size: -
J: TRBJ2-7
D: -

DNA: TGCGCCAGCAGCTTTCAGACAGGGGATGTCACTGAAGCTTTCTTT
CDR3: CASSFQTGDVTEAFF
V: TRBV5-1
size: once
J: TRBJ1-1
D: TRBD1

DNA: TGTGCCAGCAGATCCCGGCCACAGGGGGTCGGCTACACCTTC
CDR3: CASRSRPQGVGYTF
V: TRBV7-2
size: -
J: TRBJ1-2
D: TRBD1

DNA: TGCGCCAGCAGCCATCTCGGACTAGCGGGGGTGCAAGAGACCCAGTACTTC
CDR3: CASSHLGLAGVQETQYF
V: TRBV4-1
size: -
J: TRBJ2-5
D: TRBD2

DNA: TGTGCCTGGACACAGGGGAGTAGGACAGATACGCAGTATTTT
CDR3: CAWTQGSRTDTQYF
V: TRBV30
size: once
J: TRBJ2-3
D: TRBD1

DNA: TGCAGCGTTGGACAGTCTAATGAAAAACTGTTTTTT
CDR3: CSVGQSNEKLFF
V: TRBV29-1
size: -
J: TRBJ1-4
D: -

DNA: TGTGCCAGCAGCGGGAACCGGGGGGAAGAGACCCAGTACTTC
CDR3: CASSGNRGEETQYF
V: TRBV7-9
size: -
J: TRBJ2-5
D: TRBD2

DNA: TGTGCCAGCAGCTCTGTCACGCGGGGGGATCAAGAGACCCAGTACTTC
CDR3: CASSSVTRGDQETQYF
V: TRBV7-6
size: -
J: TRBJ2-5
D: TRBD2

DNA: TGTGCCAGCAGCCAAACGAGGCGTAACAGGGAGACTTCACCCCTCCACTTT
CDR3: CASSQTRRNRETSPLHF
V: TRBV4-2
size: -
J: TRBJ1-6
D: -

DNA: TGTGCCAGCAGTCCGCGACAGGGGAATAATTCACCCCTCCACTTT
CDR3: CASSPRQGNNSPLHF
V: TRBV2
size: few
J: TRBJ1-6
D: TRBD1

DNA: TGCGCCAGCAGCTTGGCTCCAGGGGGACTGCCGAATTCACCCCTCCACTTT
CDR3: CASSLAPGGLPNSPLHF
V: TRBV5-1
size: once
J: TRBJ1-6
D: TRBD1

DNA: TGCGCCAGCAGTGACACCGGGACAGGGGCAGATACGCAGTATTTT
CDR3: CASSDTGTGADTQYF
V: TRBV10-1
size: -
J: TRBJ2-3
D: TRBD1

DNA: TGTGCCAGCAGCTTAGGGAACAGGGGGCCTGAGTGGATGTATTCACCCCTCCACTTT
CDR3: CASSLGNRGPEWMYSPLHF
V: TRBV7-8
size: -
J: TRBJ1-6
D: TRBD1

DNA: TGTGCCAGCAGTTTGGGCAGCAATTCACCCCTCCACTTT
CDR3: CASSLGSNSPLHF
V: TRBV12-3/TRBV12-4
size: -
J: TRBJ1-6
D: -